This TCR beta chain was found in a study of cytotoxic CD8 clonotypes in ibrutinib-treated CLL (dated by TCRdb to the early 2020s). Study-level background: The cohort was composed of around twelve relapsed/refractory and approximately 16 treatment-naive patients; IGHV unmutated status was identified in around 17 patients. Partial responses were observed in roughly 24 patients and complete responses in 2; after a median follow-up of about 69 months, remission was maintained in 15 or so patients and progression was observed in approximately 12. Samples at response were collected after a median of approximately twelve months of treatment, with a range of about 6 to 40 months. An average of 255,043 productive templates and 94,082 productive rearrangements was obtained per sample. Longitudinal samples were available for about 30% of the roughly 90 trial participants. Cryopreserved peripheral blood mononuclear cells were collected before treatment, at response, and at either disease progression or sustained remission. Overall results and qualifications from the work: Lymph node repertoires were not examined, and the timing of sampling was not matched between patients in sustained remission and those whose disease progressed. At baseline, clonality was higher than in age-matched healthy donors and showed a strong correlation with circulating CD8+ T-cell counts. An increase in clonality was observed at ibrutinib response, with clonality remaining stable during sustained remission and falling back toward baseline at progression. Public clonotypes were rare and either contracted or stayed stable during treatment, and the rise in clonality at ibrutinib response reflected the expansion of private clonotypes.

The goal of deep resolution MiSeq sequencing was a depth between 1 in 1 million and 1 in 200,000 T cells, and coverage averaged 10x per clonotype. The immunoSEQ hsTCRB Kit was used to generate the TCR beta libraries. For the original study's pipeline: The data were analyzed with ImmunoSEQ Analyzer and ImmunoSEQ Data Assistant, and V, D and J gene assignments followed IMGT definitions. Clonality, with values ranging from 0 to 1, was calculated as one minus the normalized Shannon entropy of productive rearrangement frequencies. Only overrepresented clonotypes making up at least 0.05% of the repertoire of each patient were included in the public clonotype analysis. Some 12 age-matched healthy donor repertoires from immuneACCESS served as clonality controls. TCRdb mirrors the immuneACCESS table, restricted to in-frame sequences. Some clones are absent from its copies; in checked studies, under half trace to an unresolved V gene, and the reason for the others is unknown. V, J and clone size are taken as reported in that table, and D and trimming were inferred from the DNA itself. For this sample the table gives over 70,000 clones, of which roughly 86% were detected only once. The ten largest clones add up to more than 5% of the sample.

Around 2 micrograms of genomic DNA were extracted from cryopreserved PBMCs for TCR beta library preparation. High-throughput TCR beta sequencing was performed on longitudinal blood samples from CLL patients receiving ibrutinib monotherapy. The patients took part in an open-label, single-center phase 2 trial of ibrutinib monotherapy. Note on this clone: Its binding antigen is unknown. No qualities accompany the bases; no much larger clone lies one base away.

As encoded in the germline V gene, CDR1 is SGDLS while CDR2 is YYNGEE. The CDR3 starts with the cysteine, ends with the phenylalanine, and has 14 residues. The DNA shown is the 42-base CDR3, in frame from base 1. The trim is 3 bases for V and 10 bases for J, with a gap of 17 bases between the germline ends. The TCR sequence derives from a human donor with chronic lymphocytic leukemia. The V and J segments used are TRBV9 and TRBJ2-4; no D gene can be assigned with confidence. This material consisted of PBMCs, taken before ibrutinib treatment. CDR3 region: CASSAPHLGSIQYF. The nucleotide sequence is TGTGCCAGCAGCGCCCCCCACTTGGGCAGTATTCAGTACTTC. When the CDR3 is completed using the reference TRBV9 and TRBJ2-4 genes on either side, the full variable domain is DSGVTQTPKHLITATGQRVTLRCSPRSGDLSVYWYQQSLDQGLQFLIQYYNGEERAKGNILERFSAQQFPDLHSELNLSSLELGDSALYFCASSAPHLGSIQYFGAGTRLSVL.